A single sample is the source of the 12 T cell receptor beta chains below, sequenced in a study of blood T cell repertoires in COVID-19. The method was immunoSEQ multiplex PCR; TCRdb's version includes in-frame clones alone and lacks a portion of them. Among about 96,000 clones listed, approximately 88% were seen once. Sequencing was done on a sample of peripheral blood. These receptor sequences come from an older woman with acute or convalescent COVID-19.

V is TRBV7-2 and J is TRBJ2-1, with 9 positions matching TRBD2. The CDR3 runs to 14 residues. V was pared by 3 bases and J by 8 bases, with 5 bases of the junction left unmatched. Germline values: CDR1 SGHTA, CDR2 FQGNSA. In DNA form, the CDR3 reads TGTGCCAGCAGCTTGGGACTAGCCGTGGATGAGCAGTTCTTC. This encodes CASSLGLAVDEQFF.

The chain recombines TRBV6-6 with TRBJ2-7, with D perhaps matching TRBD2 (5 bases). The CDR3 totals 14 residues. Germline lookup yields CDR1 MNHNY and CDR2 SVGAGI (reference sequence). Trimming stripped 8 bases from V and 2 bases from J, with 16 bases between. CDR3: CASGPGIYPYEQYF. CDR3 nucleotide sequence: TGTGCCAGCGGGCCCGGGATCTACCCCTACGAGCAGTACTTC.

This clone was detected once. V usage is TRBV5-1 and J usage is TRBJ2-3, with D possibly being TRBD2 (6 bases). V dropped 0 bases and J dropped 4 bases, with 12 bases sitting between them. The germline CDR1 and CDR2 sequences are SGHRS and YFSETQ. This CDR3 comprises 15 residues. The CDR3 nucleotides read TGCGCCAGCAGCTTGGCCGGCGGGGCGGCAGATACGCAGTATTTT. Its protein product is CASSLAGGAADTQYF.

The chain employs TRBV18 and TRBJ1-3; D might be TRBD1 (5 bases). The CDR3 contains 16 residues. The V end lost 5 bases, the J end lost 4 bases, and 18 bases lay between the germline ends. Germline V gene data show CDR1 as KGHSH and CDR2 as LQKENI. CDR3: CASSTTSGGSGNTIYF. The CDR3 DNA reads as TGTGCCAGCTCAACTACATCGGGGGGATCCGGAAACACCATATATTTT.

This rearrangement joins TRBV28 to TRBJ2-7; 11 bases fit TRBD1. V shed 6 bases and J 0 bases; nucleotides not matched to a gene: 1. This CDR3 is built from 14 residues. CDR1 is MDHEN and CDR2 is SYDVKM in the germline V gene. CDR3 in DNA: TGTGCCAGCAGGGGACAGGGGGTCTCCTACGAGCAGTACTTC. Its protein is CASRGQGVSYEQYF. Full variable domain (missing parts from reference TRBV28 and TRBJ2-7): DVKVTQSSRYLVKRTGEKVFLECVQDMDHENMFWYRQDPGLGLRLIYFSYDVKMKEKGDIPEGYSVSREKKERFSLILESASTNQTSMYLCASRGQGVSYEQYFGPGTRLTVT.

V gene TRBV19 combines with J gene TRBJ1-1; TRBD1 agrees at 8 bases. The CDR3 consists of 18 residues. Germline lookup yields CDR1 LNHDA and CDR2 SQIVND (reference sequence). V shed 6 bases, J shed 0 bases, and the junction held 15 bases outside the gene matches. The CDR3 DNA sequence: TGTGCCAGTAGCCTAAGAGGGCAGGGGGCATCGATGAACACTGAAGCTTTCTTT. Translated, it gives CASSLRGQGASMNTEAFF.

The rearrangement links TRBV11-2 to TRBJ1-2; D is unclear. This CDR3 is built from 15 residues. Germline V gene sequence: CDR1 SGHAT, CDR2 FQNNGV. V lost 0 bases and J lost 1, with 9 bases in between. The CDR3 region is CASSLDPGVNYGYTF. DNA for the CDR3: TGTGCCAGCAGCTTAGATCCCGGGGTTAACTATGGCTACACCTTC.

The chain has TRBV7-3 and TRBJ2-2, with 8 bases fitting TRBD2. CDR1 is SGHTA and CDR2 is FQGTGA in the germline V gene. V gave up 2 bases and J gave up 4 bases; unmatched junction bases: 3. This CDR3 contains 15 residues. The CDR3 nucleotides read TGTGCCAGCAGCTTAGCGGGGGGTCGCACCGGGGAGCTGTTTTTT. Its translation: CASSLAGGRTGELFF.

In this sample, this clone turned up once. The J gene is TRBJ1-1, the V gene TRBV7-2; 9 positions agree with TRBD1. Germline V gene sequence: CDR1 SGHTA, CDR2 FQGNSA. The CDR3 consists of 15 residues. Losses at the gene ends were 3 bases for V and 4 bases for J; bases not matched to a gene: 6. In DNA, the CDR3 is TGTGCCAGCAGCTTTACCCGGGACAGGGTCACTGAAGCTTTCTTT. It codes for CASSFTRDRVTEAFF.

The gene calls are TRBV19 and TRBJ1-2; weak D call: TRBD1 (5 bases). Trimming removed 7 bases at V and 0 bases at J, with 12 bases between. This CDR3 comprises 14 residues. Germline V CDR1 and CDR2: LNHDA, SQIVND (reference sequence). The CDR3 DNA reads TGTGCCAGTACCGGACACAGAGCTAACTATGGCTACACCTTC. Translation: CASTGHRANYGYTF.

V and J are TRBV28 and TRBJ1-2; D not resolved. The CDR3 consists of 14 residues. CDR1 and CDR2 (germline): MDHEN, SYDVKM. The germline V and J ends were trimmed by 5 bases and 2 bases, with 12 bases remaining between them. The CDR3 DNA reads TGTGCCAGCAGTGATCCCACAGTCAACTATGGCTACACCTTC. Protein sequence: CASSDPTVNYGYTF.

This chain uses TRBV28 with TRBJ1-5; weak D call: TRBD1 (5 bases). The V gene's germline CDR1 is MDHEN and CDR2 SYDVKM. With 4 bases removed from V and 2 bases from J, the gap between germline ends came to 12 bases. This CDR3 region has 15 residues. CDR3 amino acids: CASSSPRGGNQPQHF. The CDR3 bases are TGTGCCAGCAGTTCCCCTCGGGGGGGCAATCAGCCCCAGCATTTT.